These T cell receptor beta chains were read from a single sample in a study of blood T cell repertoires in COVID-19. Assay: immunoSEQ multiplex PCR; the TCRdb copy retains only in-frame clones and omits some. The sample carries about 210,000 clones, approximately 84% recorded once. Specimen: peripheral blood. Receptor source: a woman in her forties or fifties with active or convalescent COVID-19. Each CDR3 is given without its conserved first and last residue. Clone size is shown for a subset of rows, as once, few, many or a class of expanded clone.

CDR3 protein: ASSLSFWGRNEQF
clone size: NA
V gene: TRBV27
J gene: TRBJ2-1

CDR3 protein: ASSPPGQRHYEQY
clone size: NA
V gene: TRBV11-1
J gene: TRBJ2-7

CDR3 protein: ASCPGGTGHGYT
clone size: NA
V gene: TRBV28
J gene: TRBJ1-2

CDR3 protein: ASSLAAGDTQY
clone size: once
V gene: TRBV5-5
J gene: TRBJ2-3

CDR3 protein: ASSQPGTSGNNEQF
clone size: NA
V gene: TRBV3-1/TRBV3-2
J gene: TRBJ2-1

CDR3 protein: ASSTGGATNEKLF
clone size: once
V gene: TRBV6-5
J gene: TRBJ1-4

CDR3 protein: ASSLAPGQGSYNEQF
clone size: once
V gene: TRBV5-4
J gene: TRBJ2-1

CDR3 protein: ASGVGETQY
clone size: once
V gene: TRBV10-2
J gene: TRBJ2-5

CDR3 protein: ASSIEDRNYGYT
clone size: NA
V gene: TRBV19
J gene: TRBJ1-2

CDR3 protein: ASSPPTGGLQETQY
clone size: once
V gene: TRBV18
J gene: TRBJ2-5

CDR3 protein: ASSFNVTGADTQY
clone size: NA
V gene: TRBV21-1
J gene: TRBJ2-3

CDR3 protein: ASSLGGQSGNTIY
clone size: NA
V gene: TRBV11-3
J gene: TRBJ1-3

CDR3 protein: ASSLPTTETQY
clone size: NA
V gene: TRBV5-4
J gene: TRBJ2-5

CDR3 protein: ASSLGVGADTQY
clone size: NA
V gene: TRBV7-9
J gene: TRBJ2-3

CDR3 protein: SARGSYEQY
clone size: NA
V gene: TRBV20-1
J gene: TRBJ2-7

CDR3 protein: ASIREGQGESQY
clone size: NA
V gene: TRBV7-2
J gene: TRBJ2-3

CDR3 protein: ATSRGVAGVTDTQY
clone size: NA
V gene: TRBV15
J gene: TRBJ2-3

CDR3 protein: ASSILFGQSNQPQH
clone size: NA
V gene: TRBV19
J gene: TRBJ1-5

CDR3 protein: ASSLRQGVGDTEAF
clone size: NA
V gene: TRBV5-1
J gene: TRBJ1-1

CDR3 protein: ASSPYGTGGWGEQF
clone size: NA
V gene: TRBV11-2
J gene: TRBJ2-1

CDR3 protein: ASSPRQGENQPQH
clone size: once
V gene: TRBV18
J gene: TRBJ1-5

CDR3 protein: ASSTPTGDTDTQY
clone size: NA
V gene: TRBV3-1/TRBV3-2
J gene: TRBJ2-3

CDR3 protein: ASHPVGGDIRNTIY
clone size: NA
V gene: TRBV19
J gene: TRBJ1-3

CDR3 protein: ASGPRVAYGYT
clone size: NA
V gene: TRBV27
J gene: TRBJ1-2

CDR3 protein: ASGNGQGYEKLF
clone size: NA
V gene: TRBV12-5
J gene: TRBJ1-4

CDR3 protein: ASRTGNTGELF
clone size: NA
V gene: TRBV12-3/TRBV12-4
J gene: TRBJ2-2

CDR3 protein: ASSSGGLNTGELF
clone size: NA
V gene: TRBV5-1
J gene: TRBJ2-2

CDR3 protein: ASSQLEGSNEKLF
clone size: NA
V gene: TRBV14
J gene: TRBJ1-4

CDR3 protein: ASSPGTVPSNEKLF
clone size: NA
V gene: TRBV14
J gene: TRBJ1-4

CDR3 protein: ATGGGGPDTQY
clone size: NA
V gene: TRBV24-1
J gene: TRBJ2-3

CDR3 protein: ASSPGGRNTGELF
clone size: NA
V gene: TRBV7-3
J gene: TRBJ2-2

CDR3 protein: ASRTTTGNYGYT
clone size: NA
V gene: TRBV27
J gene: TRBJ1-2

CDR3 protein: ASSRVEWEQF
clone size: few
V gene: TRBV5-1
J gene: TRBJ2-1

CDR3 protein: ASSDSGGAGEAF
clone size: NA
V gene: TRBV25-1
J gene: TRBJ1-1

CDR3 protein: ASSLWQGRVTGGELF
clone size: NA
V gene: TRBV27
J gene: TRBJ2-2

CDR3 protein: ASSLDGRNEQF
clone size: NA
V gene: TRBV27
J gene: TRBJ2-1

CDR3 protein: ASSSRQGATEAF
clone size: NA
V gene: TRBV7-9
J gene: TRBJ1-1

CDR3 protein: ASSGLAGSTYEQY
clone size: NA
V gene: TRBV27
J gene: TRBJ2-7

CDR3 protein: ASSVPGLPQKEQF
clone size: NA
V gene: TRBV10-2
J gene: TRBJ2-1

CDR3 protein: ASSESKGAGNQPQH
clone size: NA
V gene: TRBV10-2
J gene: TRBJ1-5

CDR3 protein: ASSPGVSGANVLT
clone size: NA
V gene: TRBV6-5
J gene: TRBJ2-6

CDR3 protein: ASSQGTQGLLYGYT
clone size: few
V gene: TRBV6-4
J gene: TRBJ1-2

CDR3 protein: ASSDTLGLAGATDTQY
clone size: NA
V gene: TRBV11-3
J gene: TRBJ2-3

CDR3 protein: ASSESANSYNEQF
clone size: NA
V gene: TRBV6-1
J gene: TRBJ2-1

CDR3 protein: ASTGGGSADTQY
clone size: NA
V gene: TRBV6-5
J gene: TRBJ2-3

CDR3 protein: ASSYRLAGNPDTQY
clone size: NA
V gene: TRBV6-5
J gene: TRBJ2-3

CDR3 protein: ASSQGGASGYT
clone size: NA
V gene: TRBV5-6
J gene: TRBJ1-2

CDR3 protein: ASSSRRAGVTYNEQF
clone size: NA
V gene: TRBV2
J gene: TRBJ2-1